The text below deals with one T cell receptor (beta chain). Amplified TCR beta CDR3 regions derived from RNA transcripts. First-round RT-PCR of the TCR CDR3 relied on the HTBI primer set. TCRdb passed the multiplex PCR reads through MiXCR, listing each CDR3 protein once. The sample shows about 680,000 distinct CDR3 sequences, under 45% of them seen only once. The data stem from a study of T cells in Graves' hyperthyroidism and ophthalmopathy. The clonotype was recovered from a woman aged 40-49 years with Graves' hyperthyroidism. Sequencing was done on a sample of blood.

The CDR3 protein is CASRLGQRETQYF. The CDR3 nucleotides are TGTGCCAGCAGATTGGGACAGAGGGAGACCCAGTACTTC. The V and J genes are TRBV11-2 and TRBJ2-5; 7 bases align to TRBD1. Germline V gene data show CDR1 as SGHAT and CDR2 as FQNNGV. This CDR3 has 13 amino acids. V lost 6 bases, J lost 5 bases, and 6 bases stayed unmatched.